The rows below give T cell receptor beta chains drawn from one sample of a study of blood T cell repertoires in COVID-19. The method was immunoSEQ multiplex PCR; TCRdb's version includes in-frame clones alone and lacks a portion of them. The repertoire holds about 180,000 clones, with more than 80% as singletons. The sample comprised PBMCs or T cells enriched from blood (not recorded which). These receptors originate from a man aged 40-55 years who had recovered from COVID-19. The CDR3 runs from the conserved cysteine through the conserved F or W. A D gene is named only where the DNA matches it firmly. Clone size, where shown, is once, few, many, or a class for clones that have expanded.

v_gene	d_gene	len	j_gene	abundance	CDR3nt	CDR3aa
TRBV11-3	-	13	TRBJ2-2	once	TGTGCCAGCAGAATAGGAGTGGACGGGGAGCTGTTTTTT	CASRIGVDGELFF
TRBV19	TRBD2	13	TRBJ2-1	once	TGTGCCAGTAGTATACTAGCGGGAGGAGAGCAGTTCTTC	CASSILAGGEQFF
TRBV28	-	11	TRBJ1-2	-	TGTGCCAGCTCACAGGGCGCTGGCTACACCTTC	CASSQGAGYTF
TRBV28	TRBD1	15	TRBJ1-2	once	TGTGCCAGCAGCCCTGGACAGGGGGGTAACTATGGCTACACCTTC	CASSPGQGGNYGYTF
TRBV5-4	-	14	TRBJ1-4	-	TGTGCCAGCAGCGCCGGAGCTGTGAATGAAAAACTGTTTTTT	CASSAGAVNEKLFF
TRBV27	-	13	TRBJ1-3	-	TGTGCCAGCAGGACACTGGGAGCGGACACCATATATTTT	CASRTLGADTIYF
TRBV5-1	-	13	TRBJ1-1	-	TGCGCCAGCAGCTTGGAAGACACCTCTTGGGCTTTCTTT	CASSLEDTSWAFF
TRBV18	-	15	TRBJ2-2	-	TGTGCCAGCTCACCACAGACAGGAGGTGTCGGGGAGCTGTTTTTT	CASSPQTGGVGELFF
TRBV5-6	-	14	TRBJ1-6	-	TGTGCCAGCAGCCGGGGTCGGGGGATGTCACCCCTCCACTTT	CASSRGRGMSPLHF
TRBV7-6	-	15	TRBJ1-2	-	TGTGCCAGCAGCTCCAGGCTAGGGGGGGGTTATGGCTACACCTTC	CASSSRLGGGYGYTF
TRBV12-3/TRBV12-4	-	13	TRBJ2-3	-	TGTGCCAGCAGTTTATTGGGGGCCGCTACGCAGTATTTT	CASSLLGAATQYF
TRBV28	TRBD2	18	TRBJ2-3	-	TGTGCCAGCAGTTCCCGAAATGGGACTAGCGGCCGCACAGATACGCAGTATTTT	CASSSRNGTSGRTDTQYF
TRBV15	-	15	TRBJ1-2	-	TGTGCCACCAGCCCGACGCCGGGTTCACCTTTTGGCTACACCTTC	CATSPTPGSPFGYTF
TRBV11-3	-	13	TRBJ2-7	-	TGTGCCAGCAGCCCCCACTCCGCTTACGAGCAGTACTTC	CASSPHSAYEQYF
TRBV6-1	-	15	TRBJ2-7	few	TGTGCCAGCAGTGAACCGGGACTCATCTCCTACGAGCAGTACTTC	CASSEPGLISYEQYF
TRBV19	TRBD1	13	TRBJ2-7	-	TGTGCCAGTAGTGCCGACAGGGGCCACGAGCAGTACTTC	CASSADRGHEQYF
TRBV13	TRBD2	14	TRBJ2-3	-	TGTGCCAGCCGAACGGGGGGAAACACAGATACGCAGTATTTT	CASRTGGNTDTQYF
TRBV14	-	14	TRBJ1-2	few	TGTGCCAGCAGCCAAGTGACAGGAAACTATGGCTACACCTTC	CASSQVTGNYGYTF
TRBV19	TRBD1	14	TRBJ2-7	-	TGTGCCAGTAGTATGCGGGACAGGGGGCACGAGCAGTACTTC	CASSMRDRGHEQYF
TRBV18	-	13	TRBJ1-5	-	TGTGCCAGCTCGACAAGTAGCAATCAGCCCCAGCATTTT	CASSTSSNQPQHF